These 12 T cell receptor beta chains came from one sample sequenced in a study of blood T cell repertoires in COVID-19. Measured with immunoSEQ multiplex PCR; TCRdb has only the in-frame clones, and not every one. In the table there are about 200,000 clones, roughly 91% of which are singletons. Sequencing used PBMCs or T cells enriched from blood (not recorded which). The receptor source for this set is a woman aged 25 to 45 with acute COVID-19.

The CDR3 spells CASSGDSPRGSPLHF. CDR3 nucleotide sequence: TGTGCCAGCTCCGGGGACAGTCCTCGAGGTTCACCCCTCCACTTT. The chain is built from TRBV18 and TRBJ1-6, with 7 bases that match TRBD1. Germline CDR1 reads KGHSH; CDR2 reads LQKENI. V lost 6 bases to trimming and J lost 9 bases; unmatched junction nucleotides: 11. The CDR3 sequence is 15 residues long.

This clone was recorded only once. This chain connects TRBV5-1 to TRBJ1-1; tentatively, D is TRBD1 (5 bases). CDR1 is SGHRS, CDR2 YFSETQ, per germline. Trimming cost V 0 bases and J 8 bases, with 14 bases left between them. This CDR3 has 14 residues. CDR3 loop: CASSLEEGTPEAFF. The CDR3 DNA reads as TGCGCCAGCAGCTTGGAGGAGGGGACCCCCGAAGCTTTCTTT. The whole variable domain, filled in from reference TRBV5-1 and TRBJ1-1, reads KAGVTQTPRYLIKTRGQQVTLSCSPISGHRSVSWYQQTPGQGLQFLFEYFSETQRNKGNFPGRFSGRQFSNSRSEMNVSTLELGDSALYLCASSLEEGTPEAFFGQGTRLTVV.

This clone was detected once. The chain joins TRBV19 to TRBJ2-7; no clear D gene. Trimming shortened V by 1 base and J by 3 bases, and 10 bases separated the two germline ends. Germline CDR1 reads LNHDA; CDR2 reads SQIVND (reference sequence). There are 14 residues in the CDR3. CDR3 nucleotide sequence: TGTGCCAGTAGTATAGGGCAGAACATCTACGAGCAGTACTTC. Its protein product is CASSIGQNIYEQYF.

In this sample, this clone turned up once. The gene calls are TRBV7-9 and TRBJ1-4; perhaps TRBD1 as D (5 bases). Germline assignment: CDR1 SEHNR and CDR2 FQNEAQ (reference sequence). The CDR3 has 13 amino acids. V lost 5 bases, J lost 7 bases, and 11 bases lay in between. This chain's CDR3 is CASSLPGGEKLFF. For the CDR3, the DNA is TGTGCCAGCAGCCTTCCCGGGGGTGAAAAACTGTTTTTT.

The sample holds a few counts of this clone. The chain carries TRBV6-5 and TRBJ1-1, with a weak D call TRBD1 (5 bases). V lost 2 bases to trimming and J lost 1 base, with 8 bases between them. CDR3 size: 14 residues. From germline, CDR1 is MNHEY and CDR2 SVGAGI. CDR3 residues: CASSYVGGNTEAFF. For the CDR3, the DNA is TGTGCCAGCAGTTACGTCGGGGGGAACACTGAAGCTTTCTTT.

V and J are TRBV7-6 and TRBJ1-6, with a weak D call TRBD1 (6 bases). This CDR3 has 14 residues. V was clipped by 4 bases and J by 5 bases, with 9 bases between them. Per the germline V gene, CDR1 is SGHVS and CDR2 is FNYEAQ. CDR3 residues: CASSSGVDNSPLHF. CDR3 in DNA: TGTGCCAGCAGCTCAGGGGTCGATAATTCACCCCTCCACTTT.

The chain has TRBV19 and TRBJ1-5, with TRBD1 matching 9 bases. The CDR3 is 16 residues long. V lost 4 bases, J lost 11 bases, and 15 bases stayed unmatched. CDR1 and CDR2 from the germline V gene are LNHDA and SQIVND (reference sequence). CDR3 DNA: TGTGCCAGTAGTACCCCCGGGGACAGGGTTTCAGGGGCCCAGCATTTT. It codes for CASSTPGDRVSGAQHF. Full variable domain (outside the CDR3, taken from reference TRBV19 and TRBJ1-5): DGGITQSPKYLFRKEGQNVTLSCEQNLNHDAMYWYRQDPGQGLRLIYYSQIVNDFQKGDIAEGYSVSREKKESFPLTVTSAQKNPTAFYLCASSTPGDRVSGAQHFGDGTRLSIL.

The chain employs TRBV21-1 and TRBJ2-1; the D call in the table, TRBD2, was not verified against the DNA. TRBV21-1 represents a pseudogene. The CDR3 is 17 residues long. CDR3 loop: CASSKTGTSGDDNEQFF. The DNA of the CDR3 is TGTGCCAGCAGCAAAACGGGGACTAGCGGGGACGACAATGAGCAGTTCTTC.

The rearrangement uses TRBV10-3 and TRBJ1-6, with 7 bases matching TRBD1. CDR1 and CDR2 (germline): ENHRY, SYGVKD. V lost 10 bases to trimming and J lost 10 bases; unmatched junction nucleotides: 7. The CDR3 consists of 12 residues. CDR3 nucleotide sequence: TGTGCCACCGATGACAGGGAGTCACCCCTCCACTTT. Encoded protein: CATDDRESPLHF.

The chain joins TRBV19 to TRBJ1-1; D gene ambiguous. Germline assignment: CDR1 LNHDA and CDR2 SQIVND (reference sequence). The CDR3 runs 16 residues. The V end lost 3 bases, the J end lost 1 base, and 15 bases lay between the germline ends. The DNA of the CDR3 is TGTGCCAGTAGTATGAGTCGTGATGCCTGGAACACTGAAGCTTTCTTT. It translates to CASSMSRDAWNTEAFF.

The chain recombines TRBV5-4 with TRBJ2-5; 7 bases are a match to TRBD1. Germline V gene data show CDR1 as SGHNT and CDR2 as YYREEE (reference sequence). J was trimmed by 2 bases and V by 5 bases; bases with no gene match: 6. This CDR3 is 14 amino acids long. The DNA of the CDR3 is TGTGCCAGCAGAGCCGACAGGGATCAAGAGACCCAGTACTTC. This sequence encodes CASRADRDQETQYF.

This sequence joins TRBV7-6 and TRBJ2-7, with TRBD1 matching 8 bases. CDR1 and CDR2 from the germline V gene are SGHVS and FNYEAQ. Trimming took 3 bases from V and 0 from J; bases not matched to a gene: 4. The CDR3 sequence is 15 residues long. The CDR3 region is CASSLGTGTSYEQYF. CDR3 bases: TGTGCCAGCAGCTTGGGGACAGGAACCTCCTACGAGCAGTACTTC.